The 8 T cell receptor beta chains listed next were all sequenced from one sample in a study of cytomegalovirus exposure and HLA in healthy donors. Primers: 60 Vbeta forward and 13 Jbeta reverse. The protocol was immunoSEQ multiplex PCR, while the TCRdb copy is restricted to in-frame clones and leaves out a portion. The repertoire consists of fewer than 200,000 clones, with roughly two thirds occurring once and the leading ten covering about 2.9%. Sequencing used PBMCs. Receptors originate from a woman between 40 and 55 years old in good health and CMV-seropositive.

The V and J genes are TRBV10-3 and TRBJ2-5; 8 bases match TRBD2. Germline CDR1 and CDR2: ENHRY and SYGVKD. With 4 bases clipped from V and 4 bases from J, the junction kept 2 bases outside the gene matches. This CDR3 is built from 13 residues. CDR3 nucleotide sequence: TGTGCCATCAGTGCGGGAGGGGGAGAGACCCAGTACTTC. This encodes CAISAGGGETQYF.

As DNA, the CDR3 is TGTGCCAGCACTAGCGTTGGGGGGAACACTGAAGCTTTCTTT. This translates into CASTSVGGNTEAFF. J is TRBJ1-1 and V is TRBV7-2; D possibly corresponds to TRBD1 (5 bases). This CDR3 region has 14 residues. Germline CDR1 and CDR2: SGHTA and FQGNSA. Deletions cut 7 bases from V and 1 base from J, with 13 bases between.

The chain uses TRBV5-6 and TRBJ1-6; 8 bases agree with TRBD1. Per germline, CDR1 SGHDT and CDR2 YYEEEE. Trimming took 4 bases from V and 7 from J; bases not matched to a gene: 10. The CDR3 runs 16 residues. The CDR3 reads CASSPSTGESNSPLHF. The CDR3 DNA sequence: TGTGCCAGCAGCCCCTCGACAGGGGAAAGCAATTCACCCCTCCACTTT.

This chain connects TRBV6-6 to TRBJ1-6; perhaps TRBD1 as D (6 bases). CDR3 length equals 14 residues. In germline, CDR1 is MNHNY, CDR2 SVGAGI (reference sequence). V lost 2 bases to trimming and J lost 13 bases, with 15 bases between them. CDR3 coding DNA: TGTGCCAGCAGTTACACCGACGACAGGTTTCCCCTCCACTTT. Amino acid sequence: CASSYTDDRFPLHF.

This rearrangement joins TRBV4-3 to TRBJ2-7; 7 bases map to TRBD1. The CDR3 spans 16 residues. After removal of 2 bases from V and 3 bases from J, the junction contained 10 bases not matched to a gene. Germline V CDR1 and CDR2: LGHNA, YSLEER. The CDR3 DNA is TGCGCCAGCAGCCAAACGGTGACAGGGTTCAGCTACGAGCAGTACTTC. Amino acids: CASSQTVTGFSYEQYF.

This clone has just a few counts. The CDR3 sequence is CASRGGQGNQPQHF. CDR3 DNA sequence: TGTGCCAGCAGGGGCGGACAGGGAAATCAGCCCCAGCATTTT. The chain couples TRBV5-4 to TRBJ1-5; 8 bases align to TRBD1. The CDR3 is made up of 14 amino acids. V was pared by 5 bases and J by 4 bases, with 5 bases of the junction left unmatched. Per germline, CDR1 SGHNT and CDR2 YYREEE (reference sequence).

The chain combines TRBV27 with TRBJ1-2; D is undetermined. The V gene's germline CDR1 is MNHEY and CDR2 SMNVEV (reference sequence). CDR3 size: 13 residues. Trimming removed 5 bases from V and 4 bases from J, with 11 bases in between. The CDR3 sequence: CASSPSVAYGYTF. CDR3 DNA: TGTGCCAGCAGTCCTAGTGTAGCCTATGGCTACACCTTC.

The V call is TRBV7-5, the J call TRBJ2-7; the tabulated D call, TRBD1, remains unverified against the DNA. TRBV7-5 is annotated as a pseudogene. The CDR3 length is 15 residues. In DNA form, the CDR3 reads TGTGCCAGAAGCTTCAAGACAGGGGGCAAGTACGAGCAGTACTTC. Encoded protein: CARSFKTGGKYEQYF.